Below, 15 T cell receptor beta chains from the same sample are listed, as sequenced in a study of siplizumab effects on memory and regulatory T cells. Profiled with immunoSEQ multiplex PCR; TCRdb holds only in-frame clones, not every one. Here the sample spans 99,000 or so clones, under 95% being singletons. Specimen: CD4+ T cells sorted from blood. These receptors were obtained from a human donor in good health.

This chain uses TRBV7-9 with TRBJ2-7; 8 nucleotides line up with TRBD2. Germline values: CDR1 SEHNR, CDR2 FQNEAQ (reference sequence). The CDR3 has 16 amino acids. V lost 1 base to trimming and J lost 1 base; unmatched junction nucleotides: 6. The CDR3 bases are TGTGCCAGCAGCTTAGGATCGGGGGGGCGTTCCTACGAGCAGTACTTC. Its protein is CASSLGSGGRSYEQYF.

The gene calls are TRBV19 and TRBJ2-2; 7 bases map to TRBD1. V shed 4 bases, J shed 4 bases, and the junction held 9 bases outside the gene matches. Germline loops: CDR1 LNHDA, CDR2 SQIVND (reference sequence). This CDR3 has 16 amino acids. The CDR3 nucleotides are TGTGCCAGTAGTAGACAGGGTACGGGACCCACCGGGGAGCTGTTTTTT. Translating it yields CASSRQGTGPTGELFF.

Here the CDR3 DNA reads TGTGCCTGGAATCTGGGCTATGGCTACACCTTC. This encodes CAWNLGYGYTF. The chain joins TRBV30 to TRBJ1-2; no reliable D call. The germline gives CDR1 GTSNPN, CDR2 SVGIG (reference sequence). V was trimmed by 4 bases and J by 4 bases, leaving 7 bases between them. The CDR3 extends over 11 amino acids.

The table lists this clone with a few counts. This CDR3 reads CASSFLTGPNNEQFF. The CDR3 DNA reads as TGTGCCAGCAGCTTCCTCACAGGTCCGAACAATGAGCAGTTCTTC. The chain joins TRBV9 to TRBJ2-1, with a weak D call TRBD1 (5 bases). CDR1 and CDR2 (germline): SGDLS, YYNGEE. The CDR3 sequence is 15 residues long. The V end was cut by 4 bases, the J end by 5 bases, with 16 bases between.

The chain joins TRBV30 to TRBJ1-1; maybe TRBD1 (5 bases). V was trimmed by 5 bases and J by 0 bases, leaving 7 bases between them. The CDR3 spans 12 residues. Looked up from germline, CDR1 is GTSNPN and CDR2 is SVGIG (reference sequence). The CDR3 coding sequence is TGTGCCTGGGACAGAGTGAACACTGAAGCTTTCTTT. This codes for CAWDRVNTEAFF. The full variable domain, completed using reference TRBV30 and TRBJ1-1, is SQTIHQWPATLVQPVGSPLSLECTVEGTSNPNLYWYRQAAGRGLQLLFYSVGIGQISSEVPQNLSASRPQDRQFILSSKKLLLSDSGFYLCAWDRVNTEAFFGQGTRLTVV.

This rearrangement joins TRBV28 to TRBJ2-2; D is ambiguous. The germline CDR1 and CDR2 sequences are MDHEN and SYDVKM. V was shortened by 5 bases and J by 3 bases, with 4 bases between the two germline ends. There are 12 residues in the CDR3. CDR3: CASSQYTGELFF. The DNA of the CDR3 is TGTGCCAGCAGTCAGTACACCGGGGAGCTGTTTTTT.

The chain employs TRBV6-1 and TRBJ2-1; 9 bases are shared with TRBD2. Looked up from germline, CDR1 is MNHNS and CDR2 is SASEGT. J gave up 4 bases and V 3 bases, and 7 bases lay outside the gene matches. This CDR3 has 16 amino acids. CDR3 residues: CASSEWRGGLYNEQFF. The DNA for the CDR3 is TGTGCCAGCAGTGAGTGGCGGGGGGGCCTGTACAATGAGCAGTTCTTC.

The gene calls are TRBV11-3 and TRBJ2-5; 10 nucleotides agree with TRBD1. Trimming took 5 bases from V and 1 from J; bases not matched to a gene: 4. The CDR3 is 15 residues long. Germline CDR1 SGHNT, CDR2 YENEEA. CDR3 sequence reads: CASSPWTGGQETQYF. CDR3 nucleotide sequence: TGTGCCAGCAGCCCGTGGACAGGGGGCCAAGAGACCCAGTACTTC.

V is TRBV6-1 and J is TRBJ1-5; 8 bases map to TRBD1. The J segment lost 2 bases and the V segment lost 3 bases, leaving 3 bases of the junction unmatched. This CDR3 region has 15 residues. Germline values: CDR1 MNHNS, CDR2 SASEGT. CDR3 protein: CASSDPGQGNQPQHF. The CDR3 DNA reads TGTGCCAGCAGTGACCCGGGACAGGGCAATCAGCCCCAGCATTTT.

DNA of the CDR3: TGTGCCAGCAGTGCGAATCCGGGCCTTAATTCACCCCTCCACTTT. Protein product: CASSANPGLNSPLHF. The rearrangement uses TRBV6-4 and TRBJ1-6, with unresolved D. Per germline, CDR1 MRHNA and CDR2 SNTAGT. V lost 4 bases to trimming and J lost 6 bases, with 13 bases between them. This CDR3 comprises 15 residues.

This sequence joins TRBV7-9 and TRBJ1-6; D unresolved. The ends were cut back, 6 bases at V and 5 bases at J, with 8 bases in the middle. The CDR3 has 13 amino acids. Germline lookup yields CDR1 SEHNR and CDR2 FQNEAQ (reference sequence). The CDR3 sequence: CASSSQDNSPLHF. The CDR3 nucleotides are TGTGCCAGCAGTTCCCAAGATAATTCACCCCTCCACTTT.

CDR3 DNA sequence: TGCGCCAGCAGCCAACAAAAGACAGCTACAACTAATGAAAAACTGTTTTTT. This translates into CASSQQKTATTNEKLFF. The V and J genes are TRBV4-3 and TRBJ1-4; D perhaps matches TRBD1 (5 bases). Trimming shortened V by 2 bases and J by 0 bases, and 13 bases separated the two germline ends. Germline-derived CDR1 and CDR2 are LGHNA and YSLEER. The CDR3 is 17 residues long.

V and J are TRBV5-1 and TRBJ1-1; possibly TRBD1 for D (6 bases). This CDR3 comprises 14 residues. Germline CDR1 SGHRS, CDR2 YFSETQ. Trimming shortened V by 2 bases and J by 1 base, and 9 bases separated the two germline ends. CDR3: CASSFAGENTEAFF. CDR3 DNA: TGCGCCAGCAGCTTCGCAGGGGAGAACACTGAAGCTTTCTTT.

The chain couples TRBV18 to TRBJ1-1, with unresolved D. V was shortened by 5 bases and J by 2 bases, with 6 bases between the two germline ends. CDR3 length equals 12 residues. Germline V CDR1 and CDR2: KGHSH, LQKENI. The DNA of the CDR3 is TGTGCCAGCTCAGGCAGAAACACTGAAGCTTTCTTT. Protein product: CASSGRNTEAFF.

V is TRBV6-4 and J is TRBJ2-7, with 7 bases matching TRBD2. Germline CDR1 reads MRHNA; CDR2 reads SNTAGT. The CDR3 covers 17 residues. Trimming took 0 bases from V and 3 from J; bases not matched to a gene: 11. Written as DNA, the CDR3 is TGTGCCAGCAGTGACTCGCAAGGCGGGAGTGGTCTCTACGAGCAGTACTTC. Translated, it gives CASSDSQGGSGLYEQYF.